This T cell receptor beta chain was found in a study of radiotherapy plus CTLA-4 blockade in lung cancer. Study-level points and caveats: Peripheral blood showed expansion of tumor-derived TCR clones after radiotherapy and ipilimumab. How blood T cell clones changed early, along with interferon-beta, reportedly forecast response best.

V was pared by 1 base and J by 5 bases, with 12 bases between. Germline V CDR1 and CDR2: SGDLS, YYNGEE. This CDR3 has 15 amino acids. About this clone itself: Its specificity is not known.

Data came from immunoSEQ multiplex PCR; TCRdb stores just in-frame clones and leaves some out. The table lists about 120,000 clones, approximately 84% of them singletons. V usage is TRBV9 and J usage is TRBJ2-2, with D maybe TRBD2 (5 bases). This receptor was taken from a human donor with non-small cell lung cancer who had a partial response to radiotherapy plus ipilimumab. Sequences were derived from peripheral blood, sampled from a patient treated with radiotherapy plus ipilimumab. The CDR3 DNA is TGTGCCAGCAGCGTATGGGGTTCGGGAACCGGGGAGCTGTTTTTT. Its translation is CASSVWGSGTGELFF.